Sequencing of this T cell receptor beta chain was carried out in a study of naive and memory T cell subsets. Two oligonucleotides, mixed equimolar, formed the beta constant-region primer covering TRBC1 and TRBC2. The ligated cDNA underwent four PCR rounds using SP2 and nested alpha and beta constant-region primers. TCRdb processed the UMI-ligation and nested PCR reads anew with MiXCR; each CDR3 protein has one entry. This table has 120,000 to 150,000 distinct CDR3 sequences, roughly 23% appearing once. V lost 6 bases, J lost 0 bases, and 9 bases lay in between. In germline, CDR1 is MNHEY, CDR2 SVGAGI. The CDR3 extends over 15 amino acids. Findings and caveats of the study: A few larger clonotypes appeared in naive repertoires, especially CD8, possibly memory cells re-expressing CD45RA. Gini index rose across naive, CM, EM and EMRA in CD4 and CD8.

Turning to this clonotype: Its antigen is not known.

The chain joins TRBV6-5 to TRBJ1-6; possibly TRBD1 for D (5 bases). Material for sequencing was naive CD4+ T cells from blood. This clonotype was sampled from a human donor in good health. This CDR3 reads CASRTDPSYNSPLHF. CDR3 sequence (DNA): TGTGCCAGCAGGACAGACCCCTCCTATAATTCACCCCTCCACTTT.